These T cell receptor beta chains were read from a single sample in a study of T cells in localized non-small cell lung cancer. Libraries were prepared by immunoSEQ multiplex PCR; TCRdb keeps only in-frame clonotypes and omits some of them. The data hold 65,000 or so clones, with approximately 80% observed a single time. The source material was PBMCs, sampled before any cancer treatment. Every receptor here comes from a man between 40 and 75 years old with stage II lung adenocarcinoma. The CDR3 runs from the conserved cysteine through the conserved F or W. The D gene is left open where the match is weak. The size of a clone is reported for some rows only, either as once, few or many, or as a class for expanded clones.

>NA|TRBV9|TRBJ2-1|NA
CASSPRVIFTNEQFF
TGTGCCAGCAGCCCCCGGGTCATATTTACCAATGAGCAGTTCTTC
>NA|TRBV5-1|TRBJ2-1|NA
CASEGYNEQFF
TGCGCCAGCGAGGGCTACAATGAGCAGTTCTTC
>TRBD1|TRBV6-5|TRBJ1-2|NA
CASGQGYGYTF
TGTGCCAGCGGACAGGGGTATGGCTACACCTTC
>TRBD2|TRBV5-5|TRBJ2-3|NA
CASSSYTGLAVDTQYF
TGTGCCAGCAGCTCCTATACCGGACTAGCGGTGGATACGCAGTATTTT
>NA|TRBV6-5|TRBJ1-1|NA
CASSYSLGVNTEAFF
TGTGCCAGCAGTTACTCACTAGGGGTGAACACTGAAGCTTTCTTT
>NA|TRBV6-5|TRBJ1-2|NA
CASKVGYTF
TGTGCCAGCAAAGTTGGCTACACCTTC
>NA|TRBV15|TRBJ2-5|NA
CATSRAGGETQYF
TGTGCCACCAGCAGAGCGGGTGGGGAGACCCAGTACTTC
>TRBD1|TRBV5-4|TRBJ1-2|NA
CASSFGTGDGYTF
TGTGCCAGCAGCTTTGGGACAGGGGACGGCTACACCTTC
>TRBD1|TRBV7-3|TRBJ2-3|NA
CASSSGQGRDTQYF
TGTGCCAGCAGCTCCGGACAGGGGAGAGATACGCAGTATTTT
>TRBD2|TRBV4-2|TRBJ2-2|NA
CASSQVSLAGGAGELFF
TGTGCCAGCAGCCAAGTGTCCCTAGCGGGGGGAGCCGGGGAGCTGTTTTTT
>NA|TRBV2|TRBJ2-3|few
CASSEKYTQYF
TGTGCCAGCAGTGAAAAGTATACGCAGTATTTT
>TRBD1|TRBV19|TRBJ2-7|NA
CASSRGQGYEQYF
TGTGCCAGTAGCCGTGGACAGGGGTACGAGCAGTACTTC
>NA|TRBV19|TRBJ2-7|NA
CASSRAGALRDEQYF
TGTGCCAGTAGTAGAGCAGGGGCCCTTAGAGACGAGCAGTACTTC
>NA|TRBV9|TRBJ2-7|NA
CASSSRDGEGAYEQYF
TGTGCCAGCAGCTCCCGGGACGGTGAAGGAGCCTACGAGCAGTACTTC
>TRBD1|TRBV10-3|TRBJ2-3|once
CAIHGQGKDTQYF
TGTGCCATCCATGGACAGGGCAAAGATACGCAGTATTTT
>NA|TRBV9|TRBJ1-5|NA
CASSVDGTINQPQHF
TGTGCCAGCAGCGTAGACGGGACAATCAATCAGCCCCAGCATTTT
>NA|TRBV30|TRBJ1-1|NA
CAWTGMNTEAFF
TGTGCCTGGACAGGCATGAACACTGAAGCTTTCTTT
>NA|TRBV7-3|TRBJ2-1|NA
CASSLTPSSYNEQFF
TGTGCCAGCAGCTTAACCCCAAGCTCCTACAATGAGCAGTTCTTC
>TRBD2|TRBV4-3|TRBJ2-1|NA
CASSKTIEVAGDNEQFF
TGCGCCAGCAGCAAGACTATCGAGGTAGCGGGGGACAATGAGCAGTTCTTC
>NA|TRBV2|TRBJ2-1|NA
CASSDQSGALFHEQFF
TGTGCCAGCAGTGATCAGTCTGGGGCTCTTTTTCATGAGCAGTTCTTC
>NA|TRBV6-5|TRBJ2-7|NA
CASSFLDRPYEQYF
TGTGCCAGCAGTTTCCTTGACAGACCCTACGAGCAGTACTTC
>NA|TRBV4-1|TRBJ2-1|once
CASSQEATGGDEQFF
TGCGCCAGCAGCCAAGAGGCAACAGGGGGGGATGAGCAGTTCTTC
>NA|TRBV2|TRBJ2-2|NA
CASKDRGSGSGTGELFF
TGTGCCAGCAAGGACAGGGGTAGCGGGAGCGGAACCGGGGAGCTGTTTTTT
>NA|TRBV6-6|TRBJ2-5|NA
CASGPGSETQYF
TGTGCCAGCGGCCCGGGCTCGGAGACCCAGTACTTC
>NA|TRBV15|TRBJ2-6|NA
CATRPDGSSGANVLTF
TGTGCCACCAGGCCGGACGGATCCTCTGGGGCCAACGTCCTGACTTTC
>TRBD1|TRBV5-1|TRBJ1-5|NA
CASSLAGTGNQPQHF
TGCGCCAGCAGCTTAGCCGGGACAGGGAATCAGCCCCAGCATTTT
>NA|TRBV2|TRBJ1-5|NA
CASSEGLQAQGSQHF
TGTGCCAGCAGTGAGGGGTTACAGGCCCAAGGCTCCCAGCATTTT
>NA|TRBV15|TRBJ1-4|NA
CATSRDRTATKYLAVEKLFF
TGTGCCACCAGCAGAGACCGGACAGCCACTAAGTATTTGGCTGTCGAAAAACTGTTTTTT
>NA|TRBV5-8|TRBJ2-1|NA
CASSFNEQFF
TGTGCCAGCAGCTTCAATGAGCAGTTCTTC
>NA|TRBV4-1|TRBJ1-2|NA
CASLGVKNGYTF
TGCGCCAGCCTAGGAGTGAAGAATGGCTACACCTTC
>TRBD2|TRBV5-4|TRBJ2-7|once
CASSLDTGGVYEQYF
TGTGCCAGCAGCTTGGACACGGGAGGGGTCTACGAGCAGTACTTC
>TRBD1|TRBV18|TRBJ2-7|NA
CASSPPRQGEYYEQYF
TGTGCCAGCTCACCACCGAGACAGGGAGAATACTACGAGCAGTACTTC
>NA|TRBV7-2|TRBJ1-2|few
CASSLVFTANYGYTF
TGTGCCAGCAGCTTAGTATTTACAGCTAACTATGGCTACACCTTC
>TRBD2|TRBV7-8|TRBJ2-1|NA
CASSLGGARGAGEWNEQFF
TGTGCCAGCAGCTTAGGAGGGGCCCGGGGAGCGGGAGAGTGGAATGAGCAGTTCTTC